Each of the 9 T cell receptor beta chains below was sequenced from the same sample in a study of blood T cell repertoires in COVID-19. Generated by immunoSEQ multiplex PCR, the TCRdb table keeps only in-frame clones and is missing some. The sample lists just under 250,000 clones, around 85% seen once, with approximately 3% in the top ten. Sequencing was done on a sample of peripheral blood. These receptors all come from a woman aged 25 to 39 who had recovered from COVID-19.

The V gene is TRBV7-3, the J gene TRBJ2-3; TRBD2 is a possible D gene (5 bases). Trimming removed 5 bases at V and 2 bases at J, with 11 bases between. The CDR3 loop spans 14 amino acids. CDR1 is SGHTA and CDR2 is FQGTGA in the germline V gene. CDR3 in DNA: TGTGCCAGCAGCCTAAGCGGACTCACAGATACGCAGTATTTT. It specifies CASSLSGLTDTQYF.

The table lists this clone with a few counts. The V and J genes are TRBV2 and TRBJ1-4; D is ambiguous. Germline V CDR1 and CDR2: SNHLY, FYNNEI. V lost 8 bases, J lost 4 bases, and 14 bases lay in between. This CDR3 comprises 14 residues. The CDR3 DNA reads as TGTGCCAGCGCTGGGGAGATGGGTAATGAAAAACTGTTTTTT. This translates into CASAGEMGNEKLFF.

The V call is TRBV15, the J call TRBJ2-1; 9 bases are shared with TRBD1. The CDR3 contains 15 residues. Germline CDR1 is LNHNV and CDR2 is YYDKDF (reference sequence). V gave up 0 bases and J gave up 16 bases; unmatched junction bases: 13. The CDR3, as DNA: TGTGCCACCAGCAGAGATCCAGGGACAGGGTTCCCGAAATTCTTC. It specifies CATSRDPGTGFPKFF.

The chain employs TRBV7-6 and TRBJ2-2; 8 bases align to TRBD2. Germline CDR1 SGHVS, CDR2 FNYEAQ. The CDR3 covers 16 residues. The V segment lost 2 bases and the J segment 5 bases; nucleotides outside the gene matches: 7. Written as DNA, the CDR3 is TGTGCCAGCAGCTTACTCGGCGGGGGGTCGACCGGGGAGCTGTTTTTT. Protein: CASSLLGGGSTGELFF.

J is TRBJ1-5 and V is TRBV18, with a tentative D call TRBD1 (6 bases). The CDR3 length is 13 residues. The germline V gene has CDR1 KGHSH and CDR2 LQKENI. Trimming took 5 bases from V and 5 from J, leaving 10 bases between them. CDR3 sequence reads: CASSAHRDQPQHF. In DNA, the CDR3 is TGTGCCAGCTCAGCACACAGGGATCAGCCCCAGCATTTT.

The genes are TRBV9 and TRBJ1-2; D is unresolved. Germline CDR1 is SGDLS and CDR2 is YYNGEE. V lost 0 bases, J lost 0 bases, and 9 bases lay in between. The CDR3 is made up of 15 amino acids. As DNA, the CDR3 is TGTGCCAGCAGCGTAGCGTCATCAGCTAACTATGGCTACACCTTC. Protein sequence: CASSVASSANYGYTF.

V gene TRBV9 combines with J gene TRBJ2-2, with D tentatively TRBD2 (7 bases). The CDR3 has 15 residues. Trimming removed 0 bases at V and 6 bases at J, with 12 bases between. Germline lookup yields CDR1 SGDLS and CDR2 YYNGEE. The CDR3 DNA sequence: TGTGCCAGCAGCGTAGGGCGGGGGCCACCCGGGGAGCTGTTTTTT. Its protein product is CASSVGRGPPGELFF.

The chain joins TRBV9 to TRBJ2-2; 8 bases agree with TRBD2. V lost 4 bases to trimming and J lost 3 bases; unmatched junction nucleotides: 8. In germline, CDR1 is SGDLS, CDR2 YYNGEE. The CDR3 has 16 residues. The CDR3 nucleotides are TGTGCCAGCAGCCCCCAACCGGGACTAGACACCGGGGAGCTGTTTTTT. Translation gives CASSPQPGLDTGELFF.

J is TRBJ2-7 and V is TRBV27, with D possibly being TRBD1 (6 bases). This CDR3 comprises 14 residues. The V end lost 4 bases, the J end lost 5 bases, and 15 bases lay between the germline ends. Germline CDR1 MNHEY, CDR2 SMNVEV (reference sequence). The CDR3 sequence is CASSSQGPGDEQYF. The CDR3 DNA reads TGTGCCAGCAGTTCGCAGGGGCCGGGCGACGAGCAGTACTTC.